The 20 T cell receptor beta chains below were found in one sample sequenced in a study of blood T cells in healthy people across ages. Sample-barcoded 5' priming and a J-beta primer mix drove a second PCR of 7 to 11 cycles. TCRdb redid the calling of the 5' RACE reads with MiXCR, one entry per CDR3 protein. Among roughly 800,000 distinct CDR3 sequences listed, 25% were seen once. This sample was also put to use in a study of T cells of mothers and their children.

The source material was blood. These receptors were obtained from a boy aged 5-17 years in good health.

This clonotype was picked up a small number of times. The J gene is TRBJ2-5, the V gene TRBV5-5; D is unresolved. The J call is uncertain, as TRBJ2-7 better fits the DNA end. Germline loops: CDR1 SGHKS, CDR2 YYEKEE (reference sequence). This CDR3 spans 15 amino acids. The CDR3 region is CASSADGRAYYEQYF. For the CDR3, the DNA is TGTGCCAGCAGCGCTGACGGACGGGCTTACTACGAGCAGTACTTC.

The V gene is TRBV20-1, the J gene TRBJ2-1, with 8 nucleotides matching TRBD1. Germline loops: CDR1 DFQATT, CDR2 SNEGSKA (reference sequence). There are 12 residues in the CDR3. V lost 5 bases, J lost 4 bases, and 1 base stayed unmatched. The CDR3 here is CSAWTGYNEQFF. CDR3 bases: TGCAGTGCTTGGACAGGGTACAATGAGCAGTTCTTC.

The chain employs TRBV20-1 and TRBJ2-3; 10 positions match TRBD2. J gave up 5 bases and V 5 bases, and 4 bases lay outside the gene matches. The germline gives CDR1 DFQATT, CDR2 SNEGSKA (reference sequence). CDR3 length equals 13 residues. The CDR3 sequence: CSAYQREGDTQYF. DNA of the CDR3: TGCAGTGCTTACCAGCGGGAGGGAGATACGCAGTATTTT.

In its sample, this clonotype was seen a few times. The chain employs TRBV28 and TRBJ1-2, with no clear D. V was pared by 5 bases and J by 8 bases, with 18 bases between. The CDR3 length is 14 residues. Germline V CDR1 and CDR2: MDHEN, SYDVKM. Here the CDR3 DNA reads TGTGCCAGCAGTCCGGGCTCCCACCGGCGGGGCTACACCTTC. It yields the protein CASSPGSHRRGYTF.

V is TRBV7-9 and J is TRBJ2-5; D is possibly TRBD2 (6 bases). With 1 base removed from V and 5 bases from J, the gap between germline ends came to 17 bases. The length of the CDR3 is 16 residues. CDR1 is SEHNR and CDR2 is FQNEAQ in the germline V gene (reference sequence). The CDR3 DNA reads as TGTGCCAGCAGCTTAGAGGTGGAGGGCCTCGGGGAGACCCAGTACTTC. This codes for CASSLEVEGLGETQYF.

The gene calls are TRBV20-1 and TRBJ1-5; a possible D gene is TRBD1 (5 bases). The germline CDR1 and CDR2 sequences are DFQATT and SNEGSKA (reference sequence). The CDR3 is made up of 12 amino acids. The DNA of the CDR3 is TGCAGGGCAGACAGTGGCAGTCAGCCCCAGCATTTT. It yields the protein CRADSGSQPQHF.

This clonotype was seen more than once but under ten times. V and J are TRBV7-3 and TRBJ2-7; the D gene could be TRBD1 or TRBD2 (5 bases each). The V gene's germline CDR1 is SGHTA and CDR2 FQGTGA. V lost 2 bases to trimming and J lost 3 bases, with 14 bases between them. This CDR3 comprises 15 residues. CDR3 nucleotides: TGTGCCAGCAGCTTAGATGGGACCGCACTCTACGAGCAGTACTTC. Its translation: CASSLDGTALYEQYF.

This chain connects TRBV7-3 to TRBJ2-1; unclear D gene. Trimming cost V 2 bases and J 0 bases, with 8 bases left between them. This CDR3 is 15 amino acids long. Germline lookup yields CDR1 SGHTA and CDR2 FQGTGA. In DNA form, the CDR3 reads TGTGCCAGCAGCTTACAGCTGAACTCCTACAATGAGCAGTTCTTC. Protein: CASSLQLNSYNEQFF.

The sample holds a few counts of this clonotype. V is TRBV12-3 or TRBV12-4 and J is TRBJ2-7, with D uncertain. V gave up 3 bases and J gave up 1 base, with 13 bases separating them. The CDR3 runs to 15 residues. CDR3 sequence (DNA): TGTGCCAGCAGTTTCCTCTCCGACATTTCCTACGAGCAGTACTTC. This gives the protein CASSFLSDISYEQYF.

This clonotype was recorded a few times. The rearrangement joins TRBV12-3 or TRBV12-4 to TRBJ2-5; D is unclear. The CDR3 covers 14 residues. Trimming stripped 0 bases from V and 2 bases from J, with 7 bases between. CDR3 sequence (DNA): TGTGCCAGCAGTTTAGCGCAATCTCAAGAGACCCAGTACTTC. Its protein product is CASSLAQSQETQYF.

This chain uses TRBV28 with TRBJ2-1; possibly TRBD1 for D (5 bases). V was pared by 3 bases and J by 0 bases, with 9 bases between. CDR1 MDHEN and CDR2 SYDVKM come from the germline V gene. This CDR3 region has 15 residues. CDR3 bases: TGTGCCAGCAGTTTGGTAGGGGTCTCCTACAATGAGCAGTTCTTC. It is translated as CASSLVGVSYNEQFF.

The CDR3 here is CAISETEDLPYEQYF. CDR3 coding DNA: TGTGCCATCAGTGAAACCGAGGATCTGCCCTACGAGCAGTACTTC. This chain uses TRBV10-3 with TRBJ2-7; D remains unclear. With 3 bases removed from V and 2 bases from J, the gap between germline ends came to 14 bases. The CDR3 is made up of 15 amino acids. Germline CDR1 and CDR2: ENHRY and SYGVKD.

CDR3 sequence (DNA): TGTGCCAGCAGCGTACTAGCGCACACTAGCACAGATACGCAGTATTTT. Amino acids: CASSVLAHTSTDTQYF. The chain combines TRBV7-8 with TRBJ2-3; 7 nucleotides agree with TRBD2. CDR3 length equals 16 residues. In germline, CDR1 is SGHVS, CDR2 FQNEAQ. V shed 5 bases and J 0 bases; nucleotides not matched to a gene: 8.

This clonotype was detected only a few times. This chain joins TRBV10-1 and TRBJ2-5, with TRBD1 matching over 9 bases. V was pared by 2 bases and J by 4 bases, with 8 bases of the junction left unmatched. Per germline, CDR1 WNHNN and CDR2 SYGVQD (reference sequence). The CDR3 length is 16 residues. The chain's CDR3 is CASSESTGGYSETQYF. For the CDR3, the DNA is TGCGCCAGCAGTGAGAGTACAGGGGGCTATTCAGAGACCCAGTACTTC.

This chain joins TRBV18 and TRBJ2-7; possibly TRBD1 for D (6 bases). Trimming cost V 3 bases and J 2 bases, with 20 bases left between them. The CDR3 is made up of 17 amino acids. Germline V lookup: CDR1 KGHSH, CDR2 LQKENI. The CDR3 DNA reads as TGTGCCAGCTCACCCACCGAATTCGACAGGTTCGCCTACGAGCAGTACTTC. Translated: CASSPTEFDRFAYEQYF.

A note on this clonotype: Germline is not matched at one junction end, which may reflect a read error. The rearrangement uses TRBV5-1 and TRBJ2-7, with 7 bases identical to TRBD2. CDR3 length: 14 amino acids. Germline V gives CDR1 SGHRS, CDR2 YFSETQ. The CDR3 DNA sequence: TGTGCCAGCAGCCCCCCTAGCGGAGCCTACGAGCAGTACTTC. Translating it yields CASSPPSGAYEQYF.

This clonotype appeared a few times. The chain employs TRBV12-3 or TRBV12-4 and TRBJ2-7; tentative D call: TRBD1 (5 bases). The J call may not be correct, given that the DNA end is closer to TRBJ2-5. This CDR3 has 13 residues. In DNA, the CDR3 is TGTGCCAGCAGCCGTCCAGGGCGGGAGACCCAGTACTTC. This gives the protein CASSRPGRETQYF.

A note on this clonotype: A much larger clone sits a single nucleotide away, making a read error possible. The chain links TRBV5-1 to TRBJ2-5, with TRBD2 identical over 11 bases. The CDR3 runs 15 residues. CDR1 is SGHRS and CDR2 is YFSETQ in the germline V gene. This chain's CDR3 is CASSRQGTSGETQCF. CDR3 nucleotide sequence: TGCGCCAGCAGCCGACAGGGGACTAGCGGTGAGACCCAGTGCTTC.

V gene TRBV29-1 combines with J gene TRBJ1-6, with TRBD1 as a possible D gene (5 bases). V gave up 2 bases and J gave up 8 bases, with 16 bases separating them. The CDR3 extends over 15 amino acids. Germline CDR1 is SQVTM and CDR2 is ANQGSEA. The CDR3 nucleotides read TGCAGCGTTGAATTCATCGGGACGGTCCATTCACCCCTCCACTTT. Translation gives CSVEFIGTVHSPLHF.

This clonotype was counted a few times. The CDR3 loop reads CASSHVPGSTNEKLFF. The CDR3 coding sequence is TGTGCCAGCAGCCACGTTCCAGGGTCAACTAATGAAAAACTGTTTTTT. The chain links TRBV3-1 to TRBJ1-4, with D tentatively TRBD1 (5 bases). V dropped 3 bases and J dropped 0 bases, with 11 bases sitting between them. CDR3 length: 16 residues. In germline, CDR1 is LGHDT, CDR2 YNNKEL (reference sequence).